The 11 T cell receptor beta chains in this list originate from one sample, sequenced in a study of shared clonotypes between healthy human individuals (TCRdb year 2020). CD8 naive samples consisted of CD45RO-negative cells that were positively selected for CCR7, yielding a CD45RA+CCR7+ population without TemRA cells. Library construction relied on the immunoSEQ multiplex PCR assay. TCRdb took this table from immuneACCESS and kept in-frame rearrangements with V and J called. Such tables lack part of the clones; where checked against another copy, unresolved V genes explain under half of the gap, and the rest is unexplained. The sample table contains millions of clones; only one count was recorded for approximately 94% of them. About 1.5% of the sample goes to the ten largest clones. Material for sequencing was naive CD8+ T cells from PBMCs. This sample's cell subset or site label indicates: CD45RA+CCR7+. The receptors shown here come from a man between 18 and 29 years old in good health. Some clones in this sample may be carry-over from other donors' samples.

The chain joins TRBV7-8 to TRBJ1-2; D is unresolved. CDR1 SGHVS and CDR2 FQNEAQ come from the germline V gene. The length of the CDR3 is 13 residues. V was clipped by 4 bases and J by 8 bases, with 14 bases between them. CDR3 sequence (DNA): TGTGCCAGCAGCTCCCGGAGGCAGAGCGGCTACACCTTC. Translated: CASSSRRQSGYTF.

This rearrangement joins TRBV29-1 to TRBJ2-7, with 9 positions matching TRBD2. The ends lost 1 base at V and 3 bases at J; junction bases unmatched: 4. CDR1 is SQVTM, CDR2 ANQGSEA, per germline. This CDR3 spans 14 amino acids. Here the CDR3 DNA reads TGCAGCGTTGAAGGACTAGCGGACGTCTACGAGCAGTACTTC. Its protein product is CSVEGLADVYEQYF.

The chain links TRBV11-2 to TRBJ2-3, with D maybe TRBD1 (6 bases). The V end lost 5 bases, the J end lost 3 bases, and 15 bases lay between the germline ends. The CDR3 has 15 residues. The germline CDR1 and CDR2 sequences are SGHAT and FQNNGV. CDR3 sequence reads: CASSRGDTKTDTQYF. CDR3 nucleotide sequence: TGTGCCAGCAGCCGTGGGGACACTAAAACAGATACGCAGTATTTT.

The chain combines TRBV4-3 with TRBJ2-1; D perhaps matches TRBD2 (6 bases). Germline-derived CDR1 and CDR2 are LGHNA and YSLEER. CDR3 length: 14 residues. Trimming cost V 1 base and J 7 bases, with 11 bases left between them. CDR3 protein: CASSQAWAGNEQFF. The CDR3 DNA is TGCGCCAGCAGCCAAGCTTGGGCGGGAAATGAGCAGTTCTTC.

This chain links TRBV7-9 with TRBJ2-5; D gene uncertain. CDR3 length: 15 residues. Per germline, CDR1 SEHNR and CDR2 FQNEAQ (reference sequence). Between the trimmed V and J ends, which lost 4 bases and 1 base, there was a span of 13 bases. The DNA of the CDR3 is TGTGCCAGCAGCTCCCCTTTTTGGGGCCAAGAGACCCAGTACTTC. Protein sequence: CASSSPFWGQETQYF. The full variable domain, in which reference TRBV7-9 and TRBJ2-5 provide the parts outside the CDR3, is DTGVSQNPRHKITKRGQNVTFRCDPISEHNRLYWYRQTLGQGPEFLTYFQNEAQLEKSRLLSDRFSAERPKGSFSTLEIQRTEQGDSAMYLCASSSPFWGQETQYFGPGTRLLVL.

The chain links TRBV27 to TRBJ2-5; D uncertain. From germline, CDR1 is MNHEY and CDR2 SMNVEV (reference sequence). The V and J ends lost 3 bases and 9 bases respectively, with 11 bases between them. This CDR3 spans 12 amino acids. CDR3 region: CASSFRPPAQYF. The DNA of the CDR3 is TGTGCCAGCAGTTTTAGGCCCCCGGCCCAGTACTTC.

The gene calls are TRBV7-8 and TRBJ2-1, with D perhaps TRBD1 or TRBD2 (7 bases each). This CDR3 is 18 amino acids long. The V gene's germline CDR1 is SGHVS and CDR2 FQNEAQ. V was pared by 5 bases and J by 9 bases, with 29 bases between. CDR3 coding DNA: TGTGCCAGCAGCCTAGAAAAGGATACAGGGGCGGGAGCCCTTGAGCAGTTCTTC. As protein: CASSLEKDTGAGALEQFF.

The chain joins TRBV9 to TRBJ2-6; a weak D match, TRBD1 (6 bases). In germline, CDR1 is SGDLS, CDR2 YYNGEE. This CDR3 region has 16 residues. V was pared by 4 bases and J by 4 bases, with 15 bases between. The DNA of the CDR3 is TGTGCCAGCAGCCCTCCGACAGGATCCGGGGCCAACGTCCTGACTTTC. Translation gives CASSPPTGSGANVLTF.

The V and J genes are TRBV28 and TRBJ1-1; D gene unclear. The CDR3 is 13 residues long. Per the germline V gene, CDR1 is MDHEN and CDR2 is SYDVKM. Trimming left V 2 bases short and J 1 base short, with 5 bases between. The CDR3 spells CASSLKGNTEAFF. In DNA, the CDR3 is TGTGCCAGCAGTTTAAAGGGGAACACTGAAGCTTTCTTT.

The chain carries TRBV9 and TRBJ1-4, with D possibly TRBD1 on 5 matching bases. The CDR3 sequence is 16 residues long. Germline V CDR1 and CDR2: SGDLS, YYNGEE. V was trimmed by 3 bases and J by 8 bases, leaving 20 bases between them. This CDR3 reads CASSGGLRGEGEKLFF. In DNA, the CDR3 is TGTGCCAGCAGCGGAGGATTGAGGGGTGAGGGGGAAAAACTGTTTTTT.

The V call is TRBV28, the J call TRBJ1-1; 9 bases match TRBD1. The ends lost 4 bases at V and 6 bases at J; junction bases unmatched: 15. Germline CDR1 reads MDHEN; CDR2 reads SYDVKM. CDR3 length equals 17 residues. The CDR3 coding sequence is TGTGCCAGCAGTTCAGAACAGGGGGCGGTGATAATACCTGAAGCTTTCTTT. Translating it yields CASSSEQGAVIIPEAFF.